This T cell receptor beta chain was found in a study of shared T cell receptors in the human thymus. Libraries were prepared by immunoSEQ multiplex PCR; TCRdb keeps only in-frame clonotypes and omits some of them. The sample has hundreds of thousands of clones, 80% to 90% seen once; the top ten hold roughly 0.01%. This clone was counted once. The data were also submitted as part of a second study, on human thymus T cells. That paper adds: Donors consisted of healthy Finnish infants (having corrective surgery for congenital heart defects). From resections taken during corrective heart surgery, the thymus tissue was obtained. Gene usage for V and J segments appeared biased in thymic and blood repertoires. Highly overlapping thymic repertoires in unrelated individuals were reported by related research.

Sequences were obtained from thymocytes. This clonotype was sampled from a girl less than two years old with a congenital heart defect.

The DNA for the CDR3 is TGTGCCAGCAGTTCGCGAGGCGACGGGTACAGGGTAATTCCGGGGTCCTACGAGCAGTACTTC. Translation gives CASSSRGDGYRVIPGSYEQYF. The rearrangement joins TRBV13 to TRBJ2-7; D possibly corresponds to TRBD1 (6 bases). This CDR3 is built from 21 residues. CDR1 and CDR2 from the germline V gene are PRHDT and FYEKMQ (reference sequence). Trimming pared 6 bases from V and 1 base from J, leaving 34 bases between. Looking up the rest from reference TRBV13 and TRBJ2-7 gives the full variable domain: AAGVIQSPRHLIKEKRETATLKCYPIPRHDTVYWYQQGPGQDPQFLISFYEKMQSDKGSIPDRFSAQQFSDYHSELNMSSLELGDSALYFCASSSRGDGYRVIPGSYEQYFGPGTRLTVT.